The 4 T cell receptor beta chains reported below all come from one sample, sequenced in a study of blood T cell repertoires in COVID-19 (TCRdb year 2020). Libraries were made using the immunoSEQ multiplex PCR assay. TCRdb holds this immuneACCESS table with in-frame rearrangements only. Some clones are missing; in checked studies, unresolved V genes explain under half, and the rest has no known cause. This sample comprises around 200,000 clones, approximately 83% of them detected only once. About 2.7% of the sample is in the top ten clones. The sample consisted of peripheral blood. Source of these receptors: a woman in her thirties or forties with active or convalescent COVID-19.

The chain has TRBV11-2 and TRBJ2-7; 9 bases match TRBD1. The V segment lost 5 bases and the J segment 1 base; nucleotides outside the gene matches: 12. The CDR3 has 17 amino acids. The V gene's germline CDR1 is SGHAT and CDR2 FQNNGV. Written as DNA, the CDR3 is TGTGCCAGCAGCCCAGGCGGGACAGGGTATGGTTCCTACGAGCAGTACTTC. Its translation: CASSPGGTGYGSYEQYF.

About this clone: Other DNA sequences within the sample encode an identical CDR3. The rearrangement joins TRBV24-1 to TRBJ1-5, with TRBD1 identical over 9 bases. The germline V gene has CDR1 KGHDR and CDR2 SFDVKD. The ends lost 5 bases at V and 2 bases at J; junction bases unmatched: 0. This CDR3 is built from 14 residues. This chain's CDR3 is CATSGTGGNQPQHF. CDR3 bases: TGTGCCACCAGTGGGACAGGGGGCAATCAGCCCCAGCATTTT.

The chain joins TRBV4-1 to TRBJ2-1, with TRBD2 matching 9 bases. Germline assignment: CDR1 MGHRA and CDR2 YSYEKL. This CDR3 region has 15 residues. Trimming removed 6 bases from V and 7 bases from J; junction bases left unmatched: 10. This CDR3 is CASRLRLADRNEQFF. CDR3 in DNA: TGCGCCAGCAGACTGCGACTAGCGGACCGGAATGAGCAGTTCTTC.

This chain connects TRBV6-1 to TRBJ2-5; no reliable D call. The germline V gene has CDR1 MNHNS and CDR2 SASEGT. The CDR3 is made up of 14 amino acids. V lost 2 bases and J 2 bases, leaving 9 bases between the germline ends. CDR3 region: CASSERAVQETQYF. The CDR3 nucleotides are TGTGCCAGCAGTGAACGAGCCGTACAAGAGACCCAGTACTTC.